Listed below are T cell receptor beta chains from one sample, sequenced in a study of blood T cell repertoires in COVID-19. TCRdb's copy holds only in-frame clones and misses some; the assay was immunoSEQ multiplex PCR. The data hold around 80,000 clones, with roughly four fifths observed a single time. What was sequenced was peripheral blood. These receptor sequences come from a man older than 75 with acute or convalescent COVID-19. Each CDR3 is given with its conserved first and last residue. A D gene is named only where the DNA matches it firmly. Some rows mark clone size as missing; the rest say once, few, many or name a class of expanded clone.

d_call | j_call | cdr3_length | clone_size | v_call | cdr3_nt | cdr3_aa
. | TRBJ1-2 | 14 | . | TRBV2 | TGTGCCAGCAGTGGGAGAGAACAGGGCTATGGCTACACCTTC | CASSGREQGYGYTF
TRBD1 | TRBJ2-5 | 15 | . | TRBV18 | TGTGCCAGCTCACCAGGGACAGGGGGCTGGGAGACCCAGTACTTC | CASSPGTGGWETQYF
. | TRBJ1-4 | 20 | . | TRBV3-1/TRBV3-2 | TGTGCCAGCAGCCAAGAGGTCCTGGGCGTCAGAGATGCAACTAATGAAAAACTGTTTTTT | CASSQEVLGVRDATNEKLFF
. | TRBJ1-1 | 13 | few | TRBV12-3/TRBV12-4 | TGTGCCAGCAGTTTAAACGGCGGAACTGAAGCTTTCTTT | CASSLNGGTEAFF
. | TRBJ1-1 | 14 | few | TRBV5-1 | TGCGCCAGCAGCCCCGGGGGGGAGAACACTGAAGCTTTCTTT | CASSPGGENTEAFF
TRBD1 | TRBJ1-1 | 14 | . | TRBV7-3 | TGTGCCAGCAGCTTACAGGGGGGATCCACTGAAGCTTTCTTT | CASSLQGGSTEAFF
TRBD2 | TRBJ2-1 | 16 | . | TRBV7-3 | TGTGCCAGCAGCTGGATAGCGGGGGGCATGTACAATGAGCAGTTCTTC | CASSWIAGGMYNEQFF
. | TRBJ2-7 | 16 | . | TRBV27 | TGTGCCAGCAGTTCCCGAGGCGGGGTGGGGGGATACGAGCAGTACTTC | CASSSRGGVGGYEQYF
TRBD2 | TRBJ2-7 | 16 | . | TRBV6-5 | TGTGCCAGCAGTTACAACGGCCGGGGGGGCTTTTACGAGCAGTACTTC | CASSYNGRGGFYEQYF
TRBD1 | TRBJ2-5 | 15 | . | TRBV5-1 | TGCGCCAGCAGCTTGGGGGACAGGGAACAAGAGACCCAGTACTTC | CASSLGDREQETQYF
. | TRBJ2-2 | 11 | . | TRBV29-1 | TGCAGCGTTGGAAGGGGCGGGGAGCTGTTTTTT | CSVGRGGELFF
TRBD1 | TRBJ1-6 | 16 | . | TRBV6-1 | TGTGCCAGCAGTGGACAGGGGAGCTCCTATAATTCACCCCTCCACTTT | CASSGQGSSYNSPLHF
TRBD2 | TRBJ2-7 | 15 | . | TRBV10-2 | TGCGCCAGCAGTGCCCCGACTAGCGGGATCTACGAGCAGTACTTC | CASSAPTSGIYEQYF
. | TRBJ2-7 | 11 | . | TRBV7-2 | TGTGCCAGCAGCTCAAACTACGAGCAGTACTTC | CASSSNYEQYF
. | TRBJ1-3 | 14 | . | TRBV5-1 | TGCGCCAGCAGCTTGGGGGCCTCTGGAAACACCATATATTTT | CASSLGASGNTIYF
. | TRBJ2-3 | 15 | . | TRBV4-2 | TGTGCCAGCAGCCAAGATTTAGCCCACACAGATACGCAGTATTTT | CASSQDLAHTDTQYF
. | TRBJ2-3 | 14 | . | TRBV10-1 | TGCGCCAGCAGTGAGAATCAGCGGGCAGATACGCAGTATTTT | CASSENQRADTQYF
. | TRBJ1-2 | 14 | few | TRBV3-1/TRBV3-2 | TGTGCCAGCAGCCAAGAAATACGGGACTATGGCTACACCTTC | CASSQEIRDYGYTF
TRBD1 | TRBJ1-2 | 15 | . | TRBV6-5 | TGTGCCAGCAGCAAGGGACAGGGGGCTAACTATGGCTACACCTTC | CASSKGQGANYGYTF
TRBD1 | TRBJ1-2 | 14 | few | TRBV9 | TGTGCCAGCAGCGCCGGACAGGGGCTCTATGGCTACACCTTC | CASSAGQGLYGYTF
. | TRBJ1-1 | 13 | . | TRBV29-1 | TGCAGCGTTGAAGGAGGGGGACAATGGGGTGCTTTCTTT | CSVEGGGQWGAFF
TRBD1 | TRBJ2-7 | 15 | . | TRBV6-5 | TGTGCCAGCAGTTACCAGCAGGGGGCTTCCTACGAGCAGTACTTC | CASSYQQGASYEQYF